This T cell receptor beta chain was sequenced for a study of blood T cell repertoires in COVID-19. How the authors handled the data: Nucleated cell counts were estimated from reference gene primer amplification. This table comes from immunoSEQ multiplex PCR, and its TCRdb copy is limited to in-frame clones, with some not included. V, J and clone size reflect that table, while D and trimming were determined from the DNA. The profile shows 200,000 to 250,000 clones, about four fifths of them singletons. Per the germline V gene, CDR1 is LGHDT and CDR2 is YNNKEL (reference sequence). V lost 4 bases and J 3 bases, leaving 10 bases between the germline ends. The CDR3 is 13 amino acids. Everyone who took part was about 18 to 90 years old, and they came from some 23 US areas. Participants had their cohort set by participant-reported clinical history. The recovered donors of Cohort 3 showed two negative PCRs, clearance, or symptom resolution.

Specimen: PBMCs or T cells enriched from blood (not recorded which). This TCR was sampled from a woman aged 40 to 50 who had recovered from COVID-19. The gene calls are TRBV3-1 (or the pseudogene TRBV3-2) and TRBJ2-7, with a weak D call TRBD1 (6 bases). In nucleotides, the CDR3 is TGTGCCAGCAGCCCCACAGGGCTCTACGAGCAGTACTTC. Its protein product is CASSPTGLYEQYF.